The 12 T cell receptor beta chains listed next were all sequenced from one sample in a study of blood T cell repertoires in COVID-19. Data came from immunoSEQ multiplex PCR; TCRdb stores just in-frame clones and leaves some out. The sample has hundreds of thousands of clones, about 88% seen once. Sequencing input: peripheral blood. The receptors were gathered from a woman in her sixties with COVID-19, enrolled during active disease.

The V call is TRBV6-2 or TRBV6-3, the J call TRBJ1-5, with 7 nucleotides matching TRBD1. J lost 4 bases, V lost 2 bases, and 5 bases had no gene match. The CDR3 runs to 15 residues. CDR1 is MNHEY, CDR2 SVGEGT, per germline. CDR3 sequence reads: CASSYGTASNQPQHF. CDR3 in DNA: TGTGCCAGCAGTTACGGGACAGCCTCTAATCAGCCCCAGCATTTT.

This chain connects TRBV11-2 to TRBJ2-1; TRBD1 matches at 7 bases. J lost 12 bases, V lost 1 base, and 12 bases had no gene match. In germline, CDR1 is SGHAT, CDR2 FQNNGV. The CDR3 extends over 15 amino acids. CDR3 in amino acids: CASSLVLLEGAGQFF. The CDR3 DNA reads TGTGCCAGCAGCTTAGTCCTATTAGAGGGGGCAGGGCAGTTCTTC.

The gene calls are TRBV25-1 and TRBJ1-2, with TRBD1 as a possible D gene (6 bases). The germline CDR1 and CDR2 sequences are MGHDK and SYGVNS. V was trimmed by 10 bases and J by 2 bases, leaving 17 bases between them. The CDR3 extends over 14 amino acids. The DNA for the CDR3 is TGTGCCACCGCAGGGGTCGAATCCAACTATGGCTACACCTTC. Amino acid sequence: CATAGVESNYGYTF.

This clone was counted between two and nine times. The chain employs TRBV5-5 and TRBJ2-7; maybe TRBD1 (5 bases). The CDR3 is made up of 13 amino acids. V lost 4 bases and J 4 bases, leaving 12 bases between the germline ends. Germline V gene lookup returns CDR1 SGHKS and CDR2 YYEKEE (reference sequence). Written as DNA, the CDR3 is TGTGCCAGCAGCACTTCCGACAGTTACGAGCAGTACTTC. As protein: CASSTSDSYEQYF.

DNA of the CDR3: TGTGCCAGCAGCTTGGGTGCGGCAGATACGCAGTATTTT. Its protein is CASSLGAADTQYF. J is TRBJ2-3 and V is TRBV5-6; no clear D gene. The CDR3 spans 13 residues. Per germline, CDR1 SGHDT and CDR2 YYEEEE. Trimming stripped 0 bases from V and 4 bases from J, with 6 bases between.

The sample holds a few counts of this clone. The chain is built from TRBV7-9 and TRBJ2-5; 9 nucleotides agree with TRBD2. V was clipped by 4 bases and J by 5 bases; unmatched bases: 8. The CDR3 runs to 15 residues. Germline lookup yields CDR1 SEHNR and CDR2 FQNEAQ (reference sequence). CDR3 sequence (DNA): TGTGCCAGCAGCTCCCCTAGCGGGGCGGGGGAGACCCAGTACTTC. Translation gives CASSSPSGAGETQYF.

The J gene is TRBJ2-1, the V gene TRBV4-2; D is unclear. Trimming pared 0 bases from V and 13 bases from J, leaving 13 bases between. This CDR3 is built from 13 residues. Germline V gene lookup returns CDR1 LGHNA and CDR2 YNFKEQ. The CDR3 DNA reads TGTGCCAGCAGCCAAGATAACGTGAGAGGACAGTTCTTC. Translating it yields CASSQDNVRGQFF.

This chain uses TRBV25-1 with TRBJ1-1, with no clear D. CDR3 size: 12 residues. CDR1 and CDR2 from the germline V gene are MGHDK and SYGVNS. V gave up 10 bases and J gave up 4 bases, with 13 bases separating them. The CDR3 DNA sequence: TGTGCCACCACCGAGGGCGCCACTGAAGCTTTCTTT. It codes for CATTEGATEAFF.

Written as DNA, the CDR3 is TGCGCCAGCAGTGAGTCTTTCGGAGACAGGCGCTATGATAGCAATCAGCCCCAGCATTTT. It codes for CASSESFGDRRYDSNQPQHF. The chain couples TRBV10-1 to TRBJ1-5; tentatively, D is TRBD1 (6 bases). With 0 bases removed from V and 0 bases from J, the gap between germline ends came to 21 bases. The CDR3 runs to 20 residues. Germline values: CDR1 WNHNN, CDR2 SYGVQD (reference sequence).

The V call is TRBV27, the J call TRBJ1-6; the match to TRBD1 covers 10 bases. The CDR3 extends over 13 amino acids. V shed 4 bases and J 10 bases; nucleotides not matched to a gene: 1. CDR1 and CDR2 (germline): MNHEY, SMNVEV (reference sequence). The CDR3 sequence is CASSWDRGSPLHF. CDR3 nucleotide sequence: TGTGCCAGCAGTTGGGACAGGGGATCACCCCTCCACTTT.

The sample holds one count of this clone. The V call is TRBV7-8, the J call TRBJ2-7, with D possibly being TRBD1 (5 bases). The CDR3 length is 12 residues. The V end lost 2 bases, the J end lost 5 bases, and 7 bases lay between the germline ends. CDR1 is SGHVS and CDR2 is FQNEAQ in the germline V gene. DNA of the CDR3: TGTGCCAGCAGCTTATTAGGGGACGAGCAGTACTTC. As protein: CASSLLGDEQYF.

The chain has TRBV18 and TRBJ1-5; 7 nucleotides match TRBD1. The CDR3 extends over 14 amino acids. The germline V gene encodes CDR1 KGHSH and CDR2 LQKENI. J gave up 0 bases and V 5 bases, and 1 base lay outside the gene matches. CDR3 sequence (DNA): TGTGCCAGCTCAACAGGGGATAGCAATCAGCCCCAGCATTTT. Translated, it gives CASSTGDSNQPQHF.